The sequence of this TCR beta chain was determined in a study of molecular identifiers for immune sequencing clone quantification. Study outcomes and limitations: The share of molecules held by clones above 20 RNA copies was over 99% in effector cells and under 1% in naive cells.

Library preparation followed earlier protocols using designated TCR primers. Each CDR3 protein is one row after TCRdb ran MiXCR on the PCR reads. The sample shows approximately 630,000 distinct CDR3 sequences, 25% of them seen only once. This clonotype was counted only a few times. The target antigen is unknown. The naive CD8 libraries originated from between roughly 17,000 and 1,100,000 sorted cells and drew on 10%, 30% or 50% RNA. Naive CD8 T cells were sorted as CD8+CD4-CCR7+CD45RA+. The sequencing input was naive CD8+ T cells from blood, with Jurkat cell RNA spiked in. Subset here: FACS-sorted CD8+CD4-CCR7+CD45RA+ naive T cells. This receptor was obtained from a human donor in good health. Some libraries in this study had Jurkat cell RNA spiked in.

CDR3 DNA: TGTGCCAGCAGCTTAGACGGAGGGGGCGTAGCCTACAATGAGCAGTTCTTC. It translates to CASSLDGGGVAYNEQFF. The V gene is TRBV7-9, the J gene TRBJ2-1, with D possibly matching TRBD1 (7 bases). Per germline, CDR1 SEHNR and CDR2 FQNEAQ (reference sequence). Trimming stripped 1 base from V and 2 bases from J, with 15 bases between. The CDR3 consists of 17 residues. Complete variable domain (other parts from reference TRBV7-9 and TRBJ2-1): DTGVSQNPRHKITKRGQNVTFRCDPISEHNRLYWYRQTLGQGPEFLTYFQNEAQLEKSRLLSDRFSAERPKGSFSTLEIQRTEQGDSAMYLCASSLDGGGVAYNEQFFGPGTRLTVL.